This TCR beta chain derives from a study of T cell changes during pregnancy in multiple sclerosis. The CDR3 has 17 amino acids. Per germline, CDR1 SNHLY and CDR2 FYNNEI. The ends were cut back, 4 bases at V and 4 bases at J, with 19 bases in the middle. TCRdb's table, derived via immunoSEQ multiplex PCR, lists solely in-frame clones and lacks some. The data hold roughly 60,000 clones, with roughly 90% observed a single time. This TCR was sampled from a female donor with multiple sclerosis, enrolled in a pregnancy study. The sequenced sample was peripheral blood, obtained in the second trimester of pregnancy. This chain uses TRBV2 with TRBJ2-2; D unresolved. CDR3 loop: CASSATGQVRGTGELFF. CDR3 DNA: TGTGCCAGCAGTGCGACCGGTCAGGTCCGTGGCACCGGGGAGCTGTTTTTT.